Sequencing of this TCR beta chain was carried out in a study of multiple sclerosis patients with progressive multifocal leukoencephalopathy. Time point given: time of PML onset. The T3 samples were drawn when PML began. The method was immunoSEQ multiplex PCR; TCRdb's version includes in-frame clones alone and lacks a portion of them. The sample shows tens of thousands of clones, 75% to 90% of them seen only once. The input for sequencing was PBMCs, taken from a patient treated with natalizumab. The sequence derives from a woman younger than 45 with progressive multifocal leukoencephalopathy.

Here the CDR3 DNA reads TGCGCCAGCAGCCAAGAGAGGACAGGGTTCGGAAACACCATATATTTT. It yields the protein CASSQERTGFGNTIYF. The gene calls are TRBV4-1 and TRBJ1-3; 8 bases fit TRBD1. The CDR3 covers 16 residues. CDR1 is MGHRA and CDR2 is YSYEKL in the germline V gene. The ends lost 0 bases at V and 4 bases at J; junction bases unmatched: 5.